The next 32 T cell receptor beta chains were all read from a single sample in a study of patients and donors after allogeneic stem cell transplantation (dated by TCRdb to the early 2020s). The receptor library was made with RT-PCR. Sequenced on a NextSeq 550. Starting from the raw public reads, TCRdb applied fastp trimming at Q25, assembled clones with MiXCR and retained in-frame beta chains. When rows share a CDR3 protein, they turn into one entry using the most common DNA and genes. A total of under 95,000 distinct CDR3 sequences appear in this sample, 5% of them only once. The ten biggest clones cover about 3% of the sample. Material: blood, either unsorted or a sorted T cell fraction (not recorded which). The receptors stem from a human donor who was either an allogeneic HSCT recipient or a stem cell or donor lymphocyte infusion donor (not recorded which). It is not recorded whose cells these are; they may come from a transplant donor.

In its sample, this clonotype was seen many times. The V gene is TRBV4-2, the J gene TRBJ1-3; 10 nucleotides agree with TRBD1. This CDR3 has 16 residues. The trim removed 4 bases at V and 4 bases at J, leaving 7 bases unmatched. CDR1 and CDR2 (germline): LGHNA, YNFKEQ. The CDR3 is CASSRYDRGLGNTIYF. In nucleotides, the CDR3 is TGTGCCAGCAGCCGTTACGACAGGGGGCTCGGAAACACCATATATTTT.

This clonotype occurred a few times. The gene calls are TRBV2 and TRBJ1-4, with TRBD1 as a possible D gene (5 bases). V was trimmed by 7 bases and J by 8 bases, leaving 17 bases between them. The V gene's germline CDR1 is SNHLY and CDR2 FYNNEI. The CDR3 is 14 amino acids. CDR3 amino acids: CASIPGGEEEKLFF. The CDR3 nucleotides are TGTGCCAGCATCCCTGGGGGGGAAGAAGAAAAACTGTTTTTT.

This clonotype was seen ten or more times. The chain links TRBV15 to TRBJ2-1, with unresolved D. The V gene's germline CDR1 is LNHNV and CDR2 YYDKDF (reference sequence). This CDR3 has 16 residues. V lost 5 bases to trimming and J lost 4 bases, with 18 bases between them. CDR3 in amino acids: CATSPTTPYKYNEQFF. The CDR3 DNA is TGTGCCACCAGCCCAACTACACCATACAAATACAATGAGCAGTTCTTC.

In its sample, this clonotype was seen many times. The rearrangement links TRBV5-5 to TRBJ1-6; TRBD1 matches at 9 bases. V was pared by 3 bases and J by 0 bases, with 4 bases of the junction left unmatched. Germline V gene data show CDR1 as SGHKS and CDR2 as YYEKEE (reference sequence). This CDR3 is built from 17 residues. CDR3 amino acids: CASSYRGQNSYNSPLHF. CDR3 in DNA: TGTGCCAGCAGCTACAGGGGGCAGAACTCCTATAATTCACCCCTCCACTTT.

This clonotype was recorded many times. The gene calls are TRBV27 and TRBJ1-1; D is ambiguous. The CDR3 covers 15 residues. Deletions cut 6 bases from V and 1 base from J, with 15 bases between. The germline V gene has CDR1 MNHEY and CDR2 SMNVEV (reference sequence). CDR3 bases: TGTGCCAGCAGGCTAACGAGGGCTCGGAACACTGAAGCTTTCTTT. Protein: CASRLTRARNTEAFF.

In its sample, this clonotype was seen many times. The V call is TRBV7-9, the J call TRBJ1-3; D gene uncertain. The CDR3 length is 14 residues. V was pared by 4 bases and J by 0 bases, with 7 bases between. CDR1 is SEHNR and CDR2 is FQNEAQ in the germline V gene (reference sequence). CDR3 sequence reads: CASSSQLSGNTIYF. The CDR3 DNA is TGTGCCAGCAGCTCGCAGCTCTCTGGAAACACCATATATTTT.

The sample holds many counts of this clonotype. J is TRBJ2-5 and V is TRBV20-1; 13 bases line up with TRBD2. CDR3 length: 14 residues. After removal of 6 bases from V and 5 bases from J, the junction contained 6 bases not matched to a gene. Germline lookup yields CDR1 DFQATT and CDR2 SNEGSKA (reference sequence). Here the CDR3 DNA reads TGCAGTGCCTTTACTAGCGGGAGGGTCGAGACCCAGTACTTC. The encoded protein is CSAFTSGRVETQYF.

This clonotype has at least ten counts. The chain has TRBV5-1 and TRBJ2-7, with 11 bases aligning to TRBD2. V was pared by 4 bases and J by 3 bases, with 6 bases of the junction left unmatched. The CDR3 is made up of 15 amino acids. CDR1 is SGHRS, CDR2 YFSETQ, per germline. CDR3 sequence: CASSDTSGSGYEQYF. The DNA of the CDR3 is TGCGCCAGCAGCGACACTAGCGGGAGCGGCTACGAGCAGTACTTC.

This clonotype was counted between two and nine times. The rearrangement joins TRBV6-1 to TRBJ2-2; no clear D gene. The germline gives CDR1 MNHNS, CDR2 SASEGT. Trimming removed 4 bases from V and 4 bases from J, with 16 bases in between. The CDR3 loop spans 16 amino acids. Written as DNA, the CDR3 is TGTGCCAGCAGTGGCCCAGTCCATTCTGTCACCGGGGAGCTGTTTTTT. Translated, it gives CASSGPVHSVTGELFF.

J is TRBJ1-6 and V is TRBV20-1; D is undetermined. Between the trimmed V and J ends, which lost 6 bases and 0 bases, there was a span of 24 bases. CDR1 and CDR2 from the germline V gene are DFQATT and SNEGSKA (reference sequence). There are 19 residues in the CDR3. CDR3 sequence: CSAPPGFGRRSSYNSPLHF. CDR3 bases: TGCAGTGCCCCCCCGGGGTTTGGACGTCGCAGCTCCTATAATTCACCCCTCCACTTT.

This clonotype has ten or more counts. The chain recombines TRBV5-1 with TRBJ2-1, with D maybe TRBD1 (5 bases). CDR3 length: 14 amino acids. Germline V lookup: CDR1 SGHRS, CDR2 YFSETQ. V dropped 6 bases and J dropped 1 base, with 11 bases sitting between them. CDR3 DNA: TGCGCCAGCACCTCAGACAGTTCCTACAATGAGCAGTTCTTC. This codes for CASTSDSSYNEQFF.

This clonotype was observed many times. This chain links TRBV2 with TRBJ1-2; 8 bases agree with TRBD1. This CDR3 has 13 residues. Germline V gene lookup returns CDR1 SNHLY and CDR2 FYNNEI. V trimming: 7 bases; J trimming: 4 bases; junction bases outside the gene matches: 5. The CDR3 is CASTEDRVYGYTF. The CDR3 DNA reads as TGTGCCAGCACGGAGGACAGGGTCTATGGCTACACCTTC.

The sample holds many counts of this clonotype. The chain joins TRBV5-1 to TRBJ1-2; a weak D match, TRBD1 (5 bases). This CDR3 contains 13 residues. The V end was cut by 0 bases, the J end by 3 bases, with 6 bases between. The germline CDR1 and CDR2 sequences are SGHRS and YFSETQ. The CDR3 bases are TGCGCCAGCAGCTTGGGAGGGGACTATGGCTACACCTTC. Amino acid sequence: CASSLGGDYGYTF.

The table lists this clonotype with many counts. V gene TRBV27 combines with J gene TRBJ1-3, with D uncertain. The CDR3 length is 13 residues. V was trimmed by 5 bases and J by 2 bases, leaving 7 bases between them. CDR1 is MNHEY and CDR2 is SMNVEV in the germline V gene (reference sequence). CDR3 in amino acids: CASSPPAGNTIYF. The DNA for the CDR3 is TGTGCCAGCAGTCCCCCGGCTGGAAACACCATATATTTT.

This clonotype has a count of ten or more. The V and J genes are TRBV7-9 and TRBJ1-5; the D is unclear. Germline V CDR1 and CDR2: SEHNR, FQNEAQ (reference sequence). V was trimmed by 1 base and J by 2 bases, leaving 9 bases between them. This CDR3 has 15 residues. DNA of the CDR3: TGTGCCAGCAGCTTAGGATTGGTAGGCAATCAGCCCCAGCATTTT. Residues: CASSLGLVGNQPQHF.

The chain uses TRBV27 and TRBJ2-3; the D gene is possibly TRBD2 (6 bases). Germline V gene sequence: CDR1 MNHEY, CDR2 SMNVEV (reference sequence). The germline V and J ends were trimmed by 2 bases and 9 bases, with 18 bases remaining between them. The CDR3 length is 15 residues. The CDR3 sequence is CASSLNAGLLGTQYF. The CDR3, as DNA: TGTGCCAGCAGTTTAAATGCGGGGTTGCTTGGCACGCAGTATTTT.

This clonotype was counted at least ten times. The rearrangement joins TRBV4-1 to TRBJ2-1, with 8 bases fitting TRBD2. Germline values: CDR1 MGHRA, CDR2 YSYEKL. The CDR3 is 16 amino acids. Germline trimming cut 4 bases from V and 4 bases from J; bases unmatched to any gene: 9. The CDR3 region has the DNA TGCGCCAGCAGCCTTTCCGGACTAGCTAAATACAATGAGCAGTTCTTC. Protein: CASSLSGLAKYNEQFF.

Many counts were recorded for this clonotype. V is TRBV28 and J is TRBJ2-5; 8 nucleotides agree with TRBD1. V was pared by 10 bases and J by 5 bases, with 12 bases of the junction left unmatched. The germline V gene encodes CDR1 MDHEN and CDR2 SYDVKM. The CDR3 contains 14 residues. For the CDR3, the DNA is TGTGCCATCCCGGGACAGGCCCTGCGGGAGACCCAGTACTTC. Encoded protein: CAIPGQALRETQYF.

This clonotype has at least ten counts. The chain links TRBV20-1 to TRBJ1-2, with 7 bases that match TRBD1. The germline V gene has CDR1 DFQATT and CDR2 SNEGSKA (reference sequence). The V gene end was trimmed by 6 bases and the J gene end by 5 bases; junction bases not matched to a gene: 9. The CDR3 is made up of 13 amino acids. The CDR3 is CSAPLTGLYGYTF. The CDR3 DNA reads TGCAGTGCCCCCCTGACAGGGCTATATGGCTACACCTTC.

This clonotype is judged medium-sized. The J gene is TRBJ2-7, the V gene TRBV7-9, with TRBD1 matching over 10 bases. The CDR3 spans 16 residues. Per germline, CDR1 SEHNR and CDR2 FQNEAQ (reference sequence). The V segment lost 3 bases and the J segment 5 bases; nucleotides outside the gene matches: 10. The CDR3, as DNA: TGTGCCAGCAGCTTGGGGGTCCCGGGACAGGGGCACGAGCAGTACTTC. Translation gives CASSLGVPGQGHEQYF.

The chain joins TRBV20-1 to TRBJ1-4; D possibly corresponds to TRBD1 (5 bases). Between the trimmed V and J ends, which lost 3 bases and 5 bases, there was a span of 10 bases. Germline values: CDR1 DFQATT, CDR2 SNEGSKA (reference sequence). CDR3 length: 13 residues. The CDR3 loop reads CSASPGLNEKLFF. In DNA form, the CDR3 reads TGCAGTGCTAGCCCGGGACTAAATGAAAAACTGTTTTTT.

CDR3 nucleotide sequence: TGCAGTGCTAGCGCAGGGTTTAATGAAAAACTGTTTTTT. Residues: CSASAGFNEKLFF. This chain connects TRBV20-1 to TRBJ1-4, with D possibly matching TRBD1 (5 bases). The ends were cut back, 3 bases at V and 4 bases at J, with 9 bases in the middle. The CDR3 covers 13 residues. Germline assignment: CDR1 DFQATT and CDR2 SNEGSKA (reference sequence).

This clonotype was found many times. The genes are TRBV20-1 and TRBJ2-5, with 7 bases aligning to TRBD2. Germline V CDR1 and CDR2: DFQATT, SNEGSKA (reference sequence). The CDR3 spans 13 residues. CDR3 region: CSFRLAFQETQYF. The CDR3 region has the DNA TGCAGCTTTAGACTAGCTTTCCAAGAGACCCAGTACTTC.

The V gene is TRBV28, the J gene TRBJ1-1; D is unclear. This CDR3 contains 13 residues. In germline, CDR1 is MDHEN, CDR2 SYDVKM. With 3 bases removed from V and 6 bases from J, the gap between germline ends came to 11 bases. For the CDR3, the DNA is TGTGCCAGCAGTTTCGGTGGTAAGGCTGAAGCTTTCTTT. It specifies CASSFGGKAEAFF.

This clonotype was seen more than once but under ten times. The CDR3 DNA sequence: TGTGCCAGCAGTCGGACCCTCGATCGGCAGTACTTC. This encodes CASSRTLDRQYF. V and J are TRBV6-6 and TRBJ2-7; D not certain. Germline V gives CDR1 MNHNY, CDR2 SVGAGI (reference sequence). Trimming removed 5 bases at V and 9 bases at J, with 14 bases between. The CDR3 has 12 residues.

This clonotype was observed at least ten times. The V call is TRBV28, the J call TRBJ2-7, with 12 bases aligning to TRBD2. CDR1 MDHEN and CDR2 SYDVKM come from the germline V gene. CDR3 size: 15 residues. With 3 bases clipped from V and 2 bases from J, the junction kept 2 bases outside the gene matches. CDR3 DNA sequence: TGTGCCAGCAGTTTTCTAGCGGGAGGGCCCTACGAGCAGTACTTC. Its translation is CASSFLAGGPYEQYF.

This clonotype was counted at least ten times. The V gene is TRBV7-6, the J gene TRBJ2-5, with D possibly TRBD2 on 5 matching bases. The V and J ends lost 7 bases and 5 bases respectively, with 14 bases between them. The CDR3 consists of 13 residues. Germline assignment: CDR1 SGHVS and CDR2 FNYEAQ. CDR3 sequence (DNA): TGTGCCAGCACCTTGGGCCGCGGGGAGACCCAGTACTTC. Residues: CASTLGRGETQYF.

This sequence joins TRBV2 and TRBJ1-1; TRBD1 is a possible D gene (6 bases). This CDR3 region has 11 residues. Per the germline V gene, CDR1 is SNHLY and CDR2 is FYNNEI. Trimming took off 5 bases at V and 10 bases at J, with 11 bases between the two ends. For the CDR3, the DNA is TGTGCCAGCAGTTTACAGGGTACAGCTTTCTTT. Amino acids: CASSLQGTAFF.

This clonotype showed up many times. CDR3 sequence reads: CSARDRISRWTNTEAFF. The DNA of the CDR3 is TGCAGTGCTAGAGATCGGATCTCACGATGGACGAACACTGAAGCTTTCTTT. This chain uses TRBV20-1 with TRBJ1-1; D uncertain. Looked up from germline, CDR1 is DFQATT and CDR2 is SNEGSKA (reference sequence). V was trimmed by 0 bases and J by 1 base, leaving 18 bases between them. This CDR3 region has 17 residues.

This clonotype has only a few counts. J is TRBJ1-2 and V is TRBV19; D gene uncertain. Germline V lookup: CDR1 LNHDA, CDR2 SQIVND (reference sequence). The length of the CDR3 is 12 residues. V shed 5 bases and J shed 4 bases, with 8 bases lying between them. The CDR3 coding sequence is TGTGCCAGTAGTCCGGCCCCCTATGGCTACACCTTC. Translation: CASSPAPYGYTF.

This clonotype was counted many times. This chain links TRBV20-1 with TRBJ2-1; 12 positions agree with TRBD2. The CDR3 is 17 residues long. V was pared by 3 bases and J by 9 bases, with 15 bases of the junction left unmatched. Germline CDR1 and CDR2: DFQATT and SNEGSKA (reference sequence). CDR3 DNA sequence: TGCAGTGCTAGCCCCCACCTTACTAGCGGGAGGCGGGGTGAGCAGTTCTTC. It encodes CSASPHLTSGRRGEQFF.

In its sample, this clonotype was seen many times. V usage is TRBV18 and J usage is TRBJ2-1, with TRBD2 identical over 10 bases. CDR1 is KGHSH and CDR2 is LQKENI in the germline V gene. The CDR3 consists of 18 residues. Trimming cost V 3 bases and J 6 bases; bases outside gene matches: 14. The chain's CDR3 is CASSPLAGVTQGANEQFF. The CDR3, as DNA: TGTGCCAGCTCACCCCTAGCGGGAGTAACCCAAGGGGCCAATGAGCAGTTCTTC.